This entry lists 28 T cell receptor beta chains sequenced from one sample in a study of blood T cells in healthy people across ages (dated by TCRdb to about 2015). The library was made by 5' RACE. Sequencing was performed on an Illumina HiSeq 2500. The second PCR ran for about 6 to 12 cycles and used a J-beta primer mix along with a sample-barcoded 5' primer. TCRdb ran its own pipeline on the public reads, namely fastp trimming at Q25 and MiXCR clone calling, and kept in-frame beta chains. CDR3 protein sequences are deduplicated, and each keeps its most common genes and DNA. In all, the sample holds about 1.4 million distinct CDR3 sequences, and approximately 59% of those were seen once. Together, the top ten hold more than 6% of the sample. Sequencing was performed on blood. The receptors were sampled from a man between 18 and 29 years old in good health.

The chain is built from TRBV7-8 and TRBJ2-7; the D is unclear. Germline V gene data show CDR1 as SGHVS and CDR2 as FQNEAQ. This CDR3 spans 15 amino acids. Between the trimmed V and J ends, which lost 5 bases and 1 base, there was a span of 15 bases. The CDR3 protein is CASSPPPSKSYEQYF. The CDR3 nucleotides are TGTGCCAGCAGCCCCCCGCCCTCGAAATCCTACGAGCAGTACTTC.

This clonotype was recorded a few times. The V and J genes are TRBV10-3 and TRBJ1-2; possible D gene TRBD1, 5 bases. V lost 2 bases to trimming and J lost 7 bases, with 14 bases between them. This CDR3 is 14 amino acids long. Germline CDR1 is ENHRY and CDR2 is SYGVKD. The CDR3: CAISEEGRSSGYTF. The CDR3, as DNA: TGTGCCATCAGTGAGGAGGGGCGAAGTTCTGGCTACACCTTC.

This chain links TRBV27 with TRBJ2-1, with 10 bases aligning to TRBD1. CDR3 size: 15 residues. Germline V gene sequence: CDR1 MNHEY, CDR2 SMNVEV (reference sequence). Trimming removed 8 bases from V and 7 bases from J; junction bases left unmatched: 11. The CDR3 nucleotides read TGTGCCAGCTCATCCTCCGACAGGGGGCTAAATGAGCAGTTCTTC. It codes for CASSSSDRGLNEQFF.

This chain links TRBV4-1 with TRBJ2-3, with D tentatively TRBD1 (5 bases). Germline V gene data show CDR1 as MGHRA and CDR2 as YSYEKL. The ends were cut back, 5 bases at V and 9 bases at J, with 12 bases in the middle. This CDR3 comprises 12 residues. CDR3 residues: CASSWTRGTQYF. The CDR3 coding sequence is TGCGCCAGCAGCTGGACAAGGGGAACGCAGTATTTT.

The chain joins TRBV20-1 to TRBJ2-7; TRBD1 is a possible D gene (6 bases). Between the trimmed V and J ends, which lost 0 bases and 2 bases, there was a span of 8 bases. CDR1 DFQATT and CDR2 SNEGSKA come from the germline V gene (reference sequence). The length of the CDR3 is 13 residues. CDR3 bases: TGCAGTGCTAGAGAGGACAGTCCCTACGAGCAGTACTTC. Its translation is CSAREDSPYEQYF.

This clonotype turned up a few times. The chain couples TRBV7-9 to TRBJ2-3; TRBD2 matches 8 bases. The CDR3 runs to 16 residues. Germline CDR1 and CDR2: SEHNR and FQNEAQ (reference sequence). J gave up 2 bases and V 4 bases, and 8 bases lay outside the gene matches. The CDR3 protein is CASSSVTSAFTDTQYF. The CDR3 nucleotides read TGTGCCAGCAGCTCCGTGACTAGCGCCTTCACAGATACGCAGTATTTT.

This sequence joins TRBV5-1 and TRBJ2-5, with 7 bases fitting TRBD1. The V gene's germline CDR1 is SGHRS and CDR2 YFSETQ. V gave up 4 bases and J gave up 5 bases; unmatched junction bases: 8. This CDR3 is 14 amino acids long. In DNA form, the CDR3 reads TGCGCCAGCAGCCCGGCGACAGGGTCGGAGACCCAGTACTTC. This encodes CASSPATGSETQYF.

This chain uses TRBV4-2 with TRBJ2-3; TRBD1 matches 9 bases. J lost 5 bases, V lost 4 bases, and 4 bases had no gene match. CDR1 LGHNA and CDR2 YNFKEQ come from the germline V gene. This CDR3 is built from 14 residues. The CDR3: CASSRDRVIDTQYF. The CDR3 coding sequence is TGTGCCAGCAGCCGGGACAGGGTTATAGATACGCAGTATTTT.

This clonotype has only a few counts. J is TRBJ1-1 and V is TRBV4-2; no reliable D call. The germline V and J ends were trimmed by 0 bases and 5 bases, with 10 bases remaining between them. The CDR3 is 14 amino acids. Germline V gene lookup returns CDR1 LGHNA and CDR2 YNFKEQ. CDR3 bases: TGTGCCAGCAGCCAAGAGGCTTACAGAACTGAAGCTTTCTTT. It specifies CASSQEAYRTEAFF.

The chain recombines TRBV20-1 with TRBJ2-7; 8 bases are shared with TRBD2. The CDR3 has 16 amino acids. The germline V gene encodes CDR1 DFQATT and CDR2 SNEGSKA (reference sequence). V trimming: 0 bases; J trimming: 2 bases; junction bases outside the gene matches: 9. The CDR3 loop reads CSARDPGGALTYEQYF. Here the CDR3 DNA reads TGCAGTGCTAGAGATCCGGGGGGGGCGCTTACCTACGAGCAGTACTTC.

This clonotype was observed a few times. V and J are TRBV6-4 and TRBJ2-6; D is uncertain. V dropped 3 bases and J dropped 0 bases, with 9 bases sitting between them. This CDR3 region has 16 residues. Germline V gene lookup returns CDR1 MRHNA and CDR2 SNTAGT. CDR3 bases: TGTGCCAGCAGTGAGGGCGGAAGCTCTGGGGCCAACGTCCTGACTTTC. Encoded protein: CASSEGGSSGANVLTF.

The chain uses TRBV9 and TRBJ1-2; 7 nucleotides align to TRBD1. Trimming cost V 3 bases and J 3 bases; bases outside gene matches: 5. This CDR3 is 14 amino acids long. CDR1 is SGDLS and CDR2 is YYNGEE in the germline V gene. For the CDR3, the DNA is TGTGCCAGCAGCGCGGAAGGGGGCTACTATGGCTACACCTTC. It translates to CASSAEGGYYGYTF.

The rearrangement uses TRBV27 and TRBJ2-7; TRBD2 might be the D (6 bases). V gave up 2 bases and J gave up 2 bases, with 13 bases separating them. This CDR3 comprises 15 residues. Germline values: CDR1 MNHEY, CDR2 SMNVEV (reference sequence). CDR3 loop: CASSLGGWGAYEQYF. In DNA, the CDR3 is TGTGCCAGCAGTTTAGGGGGGTGGGGGGCCTACGAGCAGTACTTC.

The chain has TRBV27 and TRBJ1-2; 8 bases agree with TRBD1. V lost 5 bases to trimming and J lost 4 bases; unmatched junction nucleotides: 6. The length of the CDR3 is 14 residues. CDR1 is MNHEY, CDR2 SMNVEV, per germline (reference sequence). The CDR3 nucleotides are TGTGCCAGCAGTCAGACAGGGGCGCCCTATGGCTACACCTTC. It translates to CASSQTGAPYGYTF.

V is TRBV20-1 and J is TRBJ2-2; D gene unclear. Germline assignment: CDR1 DFQATT and CDR2 SNEGSKA (reference sequence). The CDR3 length is 13 residues. V was shortened by 0 bases and J by 4 bases, with 6 bases between the two germline ends. The CDR3 loop reads CSARDWTTGELFF. In nucleotides, the CDR3 is TGCAGTGCTAGAGATTGGACCACCGGGGAGCTGTTTTTT.

The chain combines TRBV6-1 with TRBJ2-1, with 9 bases that match TRBD1. Gene TRBJ2-7 matches the end of the DNA better, so the J call may be wrong. This CDR3 spans 15 amino acids. CDR1 is MNHNS, CDR2 SASEGT, per germline. CDR3 protein: CASSAGTGTYNEQYF. CDR3 coding DNA: TGTGCCAGCAGTGCCGGGACAGGGACCTACAATGAGCAGTACTTC.

V and J are TRBV12-3 or TRBV12-4 and TRBJ2-5; D possibly corresponds to TRBD1 (6 bases). CDR3 length: 14 amino acids. Trimming removed 6 bases from V and 4 bases from J, with 15 bases in between. For the CDR3, the DNA is TGTGCCAGCAGCCGGGCACAGGGAGTAGAGACCCAGTACTTC. Its translation is CASSRAQGVETQYF.

This clonotype was seen more than once but under ten times. The chain joins TRBV2 to TRBJ2-3; D call uncertain. The length of the CDR3 is 14 residues. Germline CDR1 and CDR2: SNHLY and FYNNEI. The ends were cut back, 1 base at V and 4 bases at J, with 9 bases in the middle. CDR3 in DNA: TGTGCCAGCAGTGAAGTGGGTGTGGCAGATACGCAGTATTTT. Protein sequence: CASSEVGVADTQYF.

This clonotype was detected once. V usage is TRBV7-2 and J usage is TRBJ2-7, with a tentative D call TRBD2 (6 bases). Germline CDR1 is SGHTA and CDR2 is FQGNSA. Trimming removed 3 bases at V and 4 bases at J, with 19 bases between. The CDR3 totals 16 residues. DNA for the CDR3: TGTGCCAGCAGCTTGCGTATAGGGTACGGGAGTTACGAGCAGTACTTC. It is translated as CASSLRIGYGSYEQYF.

This clonotype was seen a few times. The chain carries TRBV20-1 and TRBJ2-1, with D maybe TRBD2 (5 bases). Trimming removed 1 base at V and 7 bases at J, with 20 bases between. CDR1 is DFQATT, CDR2 SNEGSKA, per germline (reference sequence). This CDR3 spans 16 amino acids. CDR3 DNA sequence: TGCAGTGCTAGAGTGGTCGGTCTAGCCGGAGGTAATGAGCAGTTCTTC. Translated, it gives CSARVVGLAGGNEQFF.

This rearrangement joins TRBV4-1 to TRBJ1-4; D unclear. Germline values: CDR1 MGHRA, CDR2 YSYEKL. V lost 1 base to trimming and J lost 8 bases, with 14 bases between them. The CDR3 has 15 residues. CDR3 sequence reads: CASSQGEGGGEKLFF. CDR3 nucleotide sequence: TGCGCCAGCAGCCAAGGGGAGGGAGGAGGGGAAAAACTGTTTTTT.

In its sample, this clonotype was seen once. The chain uses TRBV12-3 or TRBV12-4 and TRBJ1-1; D is perhaps TRBD1 (5 bases). V lost 5 bases and J lost 0, with 13 bases in between. The CDR3 covers 15 residues. The CDR3 is CASSKGRPMNTEAFF. The CDR3 DNA reads as TGTGCCAGCAGTAAGGGGAGGCCGATGAACACTGAAGCTTTCTTT.

The chain recombines TRBV9 with TRBJ2-5; 14 bases line up with TRBD2. The J call could be wrong; TRBJ2-7 is a better fit for the DNA end. Germline values: CDR1 SGDLS, CDR2 YYNGEE. CDR3 size: 16 residues. The CDR3 protein is CASSASGLAGVREQYF. Written as DNA, the CDR3 is TGTGCCAGCAGCGCATCGGGACTAGCGGGAGTTCGCGAGCAGTACTTC.

The chain carries TRBV4-2 and TRBJ2-2, with 8 nucleotides matching TRBD1. V shed 2 bases, J shed 8 bases, and the junction held 10 bases outside the gene matches. Looked up from germline, CDR1 is LGHNA and CDR2 is YNFKEQ. The CDR3 has 16 residues. The CDR3 region is CASSQSQGQGLGELFF. Written as DNA, the CDR3 is TGTGCCAGCAGCCAATCCCAAGGACAGGGTCTGGGGGAGCTGTTTTTT.

The chain links TRBV20-1 to TRBJ1-2; D gene ambiguous. CDR3 length: 13 amino acids. The V end was cut by 2 bases, the J end by 6 bases, with 13 bases between. Germline assignment: CDR1 DFQATT and CDR2 SNEGSKA (reference sequence). The CDR3 sequence is CSARWPSAHGYTF. CDR3 DNA sequence: TGCAGTGCTAGATGGCCCTCCGCCCATGGCTACACCTTC.

This clonotype came up a few times. V gene TRBV5-1 combines with J gene TRBJ2-7; possibly TRBD2 for D (6 bases). The germline gives CDR1 SGHRS, CDR2 YFSETQ. This CDR3 spans 12 amino acids. V gave up 6 bases and J gave up 1 base, with 8 bases separating them. CDR3 loop: CASMGGSYEQYF. The CDR3 bases are TGCGCCAGCATGGGGGGTTCCTACGAGCAGTACTTC.

This chain connects TRBV4-1 to TRBJ1-1; no firm D call. V gave up 4 bases and J gave up 1 base, with 10 bases separating them. Germline V gene data show CDR1 as MGHRA and CDR2 as YSYEKL. The CDR3 loop spans 14 amino acids. CDR3 region: CASSPDTGNTEAFF. The DNA of the CDR3 is TGCGCCAGCAGCCCAGACACGGGGAACACTGAAGCTTTCTTT.

The chain has TRBV30 and TRBJ2-5, with D uncertain. The CDR3 loop spans 11 amino acids. The V gene lost 0 bases and the J gene lost 11 bases, with 10 bases spanning the gap. Germline CDR1 reads GTSNPN; CDR2 reads SVGIG (reference sequence). CDR3 coding DNA: TGTGCCTGGAGTGTACTGGAAGGGCAGTACTTC. Translating gives CAWSVLEGQYF. Together with reference TRBV30 and TRBJ2-5, the CDR3 gives the full variable domain: SQTIHQWPATLVQPVGSPLSLECTVEGTSNPNLYWYRQAAGRGLQLLFYSVGIGQISSEVPQNLSASRPQDRQFILSSKKLLLSDSGFYLCAWSVLEGQYFGPGTRLLVL.